The clone carrying this TCR beta chain occurred once. The antigen is not known. DNA at roughly 0.2 ug, some 31,000 T cell genomes, went into sorted-subset replicate PCRs. Libraries were prepared by immunoSEQ multiplex PCR; TCRdb keeps only in-frame clonotypes and omits some of them. The table lists about 380,000 clones, 90% to 97% of them singletons. The sample is drawn from a study of shared clonotypes between healthy human individuals. Overall study context: The donor pool was made up of a couple of women and three men aged 18 to 49.

Findings of the study overall: Generally, estimated richness proved larger in naive subsets than it did in memory subsets.

CD45RO+ cells were combined with CCR7-negative CD45RA+ TemRA cells to form CD8 memory. This CDR3 has 18 residues. Between the trimmed V and J ends, which lost 0 bases and 0 bases, there was a span of 16 bases. Per germline, CDR1 MGHRA and CDR2 YSYEKL. This sequence joins TRBV4-1 and TRBJ2-3; possible D gene TRBD2, 6 bases. This clonotype originated in a man younger than 45 in good health. Sequencing input: memory CD8+ T cells sorted from blood. The subset: CD45RO+ cells pooled with CCR7-negative TemRA cells. The CDR3 sequence is CASSQEGVYGTSTDTQYF. The CDR3, as DNA: TGCGCCAGCAGCCAAGAGGGGGTATACGGGACTAGCACAGATACGCAGTATTTT.